Listed below are T cell receptor beta chains from one sample, sequenced in a study of T cell repertoires in cytomegalovirus infection. Their antigen targets remain unknown. A single record per CDR3 protein comes from TCRdb applying MiXCR to the reads. This sample yields 570,000 or so distinct CDR3 sequences, of which 40% are seen a single time; 48% belongs to the top ten. Sequenced material: cultured PBMCs, taken from culture after CMV antigen stimulation. These receptors all stem from a human donor in good health (CMV status not recorded). Some clones in this sample may be carry-over from other donors' samples. The CDR3 runs from the conserved cysteine through the conserved F or W. A D gene is named only where the DNA matches it firmly. Some rows have no size entry. The others give once, few or many, or a class for an expanded clone.

d_call,v_call,clone_size,j_call,cdr3_aa,cdr3_nt
TRBD1,TRBV7-9,-,TRBJ1-1,CASSSWDRGNTEAFF,TGTGCCAGCAGCTCATGGGACAGGGGTAACACTGAAGCTTTCTTT
-,TRBV7-2,-,TRBJ1-5,CASSLLGSINQPQHF,TGTGCCAGCAGCTTATTGGGGTCGATCAATCAGCCCCAGCATTTT
-,TRBV20-1,few,TRBJ2-7,CSAPYQGRGYEQYF,TGCAGTGCTCCATACCAGGGCAGGGGATACGAGCAGTACTTC
-,TRBV7-2,few,TRBJ1-5,CASSLGPDYSNQPQHF,TGTGCCAGCAGCTTAGGGCCGGACTATAGCAATCAGCCCCAGCATTTT
-,TRBV28,-,TRBJ2-5,CASSLKALRVFETQYF,TGTGCCAGCAGTCTAAAAGCGCTCCGGGTCTTCGAGACCCAGTACTTC
-,TRBV4-1,few,TRBJ1-2,CASSQARVRYGYTF,TGCGCCAGCAGCCAAGCTAGGGTACGGTATGGCTACACCTTC
TRBD2,TRBV7-2,few,TRBJ2-1,CASSLLGLEYNEQFF,TGTGCCAGCAGCTTATTGGGACTAGAGTACAATGAGCAGTTCTTC
-,TRBV20-1,few,TRBJ1-5,CSAMRGNQPQHF,TGCAGTGCTATGCGGGGCAATCAGCCCCAGCATTTT
TRBD2,TRBV7-6,-,TRBJ2-1,CASSTGAGPADEQFF,TGTGCCAGCAGCACAGGAGCGGGGCCGGCTGATGAGCAGTTCTTC
-,TRBV5-1,-,TRBJ1-1,CASSSDGQPNTEAFF,TGCGCCAGCAGCTCGGATGGACAGCCAAACACTGAAGCTTTCTTT
-,TRBV20-1,-,TRBJ2-7,CSALRPRKGDYEQYF,TGCAGTGCTTTACGGCCTAGAAAAGGGGACTACGAGCAGTACTTC
TRBD1,TRBV7-6,-,TRBJ1-1,CASSSSGTGPEAFF,TGTGCCAGCAGCTCTTCCGGGACAGGGCCTGAAGCTTTCTTT